This paragraph reports one T cell receptor (beta chain). Its antigen is unidentified. The method was immunoSEQ multiplex PCR; TCRdb's version includes in-frame clones alone and lacks a portion of them. The table includes about 8,700 clones, 95% to 98% detected once. The record originates from a study of T cell clonotyping in hematopoietic cell transplantation. Study results and limitations: Graft donor and pretransplant recipient Inverse Simpson Index values predicted broader posttransplant TCR diversity.

The V end lost 11 bases, the J end lost 7 bases, and 11 bases lay between the germline ends. The germline gives CDR1 MNHNS, CDR2 SASEGT. This CDR3 is built from 11 residues. Source: peripheral blood mononuclear cells, taken 100 days after allogeneic stem cell transplant. The genes are TRBV6-1 and TRBJ1-4; D not certain. The sequence was obtained from a male patient between 55 and 70 years old who had an allogeneic stem cell transplant from a related donor, so the T cells may come from the graft donor. Some clones in this sample may be carry-over from other donors' samples. The CDR3, as DNA: TGTGCCGTCACGGGGTTTGAAAAACTGTTTTTT. Translated: CAVTGFEKLFF.